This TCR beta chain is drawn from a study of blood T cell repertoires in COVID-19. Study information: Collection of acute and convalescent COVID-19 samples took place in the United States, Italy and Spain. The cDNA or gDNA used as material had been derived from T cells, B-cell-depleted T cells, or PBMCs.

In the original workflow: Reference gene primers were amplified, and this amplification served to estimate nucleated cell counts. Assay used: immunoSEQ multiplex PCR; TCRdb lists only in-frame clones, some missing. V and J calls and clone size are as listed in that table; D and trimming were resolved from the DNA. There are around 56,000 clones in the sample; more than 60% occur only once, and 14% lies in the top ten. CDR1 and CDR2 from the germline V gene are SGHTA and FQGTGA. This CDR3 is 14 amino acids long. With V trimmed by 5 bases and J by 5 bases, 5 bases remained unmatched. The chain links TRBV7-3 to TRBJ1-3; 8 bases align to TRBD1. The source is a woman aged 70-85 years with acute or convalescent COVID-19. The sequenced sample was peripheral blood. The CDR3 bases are TGTGCCAGCAGCCCCGGACAGGGAAGAAACACCATATATTTT. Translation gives CASSPGQGRNTIYF.